The 9 T cell receptor beta chains given below trace back to one sample, sequenced in a study of cytomegalovirus exposure and HLA in healthy donors. Measured with immunoSEQ multiplex PCR; TCRdb has only the in-frame clones, and not every one. The profile covers about 150,000 clones, with 86% appearing a single time and 2% to 2.5% taken by the ten largest. The sample comprised PBMCs. The source is a human donor in good health.

The chain has TRBV5-1 and TRBJ2-2; D not certain. V was clipped by 1 base and J by 5 bases, with 12 bases between them. The CDR3 has 15 residues. Looked up from germline, CDR1 is SGHRS and CDR2 is YFSETQ. This CDR3 reads CASSLSAAFTGELFF. The CDR3 bases are TGCGCCAGCAGCTTGTCTGCGGCCTTTACCGGGGAGCTGTTTTTT.

This clone has a single count. The J gene is TRBJ2-7, the V gene TRBV5-1, with D tentatively TRBD2 (5 bases). Germline V lookup: CDR1 SGHRS, CDR2 YFSETQ. V gave up 7 bases and J gave up 7 bases, with 21 bases separating them. The CDR3 consists of 14 residues. This chain's CDR3 is CASPLTSFLREQYF. DNA of the CDR3: TGCGCCAGCCCATTAACTAGTTTCCTCCGAGAGCAGTACTTC.

The chain couples TRBV18 to TRBJ1-1, with D possibly matching TRBD1 (5 bases). The CDR3 loop spans 15 amino acids. Trimming took 5 bases from V and 0 from J, leaving 13 bases between them. The V gene's germline CDR1 is KGHSH and CDR2 LQKENI. The CDR3 nucleotides read TGTGCCAGCTCAGCCAGGGAATGGATGAACACTGAAGCTTTCTTT. It codes for CASSAREWMNTEAFF.

This chain connects TRBV18 to TRBJ2-2; D call uncertain. V dropped 4 bases and J dropped 7 bases, with 16 bases sitting between them. Germline CDR1 reads KGHSH; CDR2 reads LQKENI. The CDR3 runs 15 residues. The CDR3 loop is CASSRYTTNDGELFF. DNA of the CDR3: TGTGCCAGCTCACGGTACACGACAAACGACGGGGAGCTGTTTTTT.

The V and J genes are TRBV20-1 and TRBJ1-1; the D is unclear. CDR3 length: 11 amino acids. From germline, CDR1 is DFQATT and CDR2 SNEGSKA (reference sequence). Deletions cut 7 bases from V and 8 bases from J, with 14 bases between. DNA for the CDR3: TGCAGTGTAGACGGGATAATGGAAGCTTTCTTT. As protein: CSVDGIMEAFF.

The chain recombines TRBV7-2 with TRBJ2-7; 8 positions match TRBD1. The CDR3 length is 15 residues. Germline trimming cut 1 base from V and 5 bases from J; bases unmatched to any gene: 7. Germline V CDR1 and CDR2: SGHTA, FQGNSA. CDR3 DNA sequence: TGTGCCAGCAGCTTAGGCGCAGGGGGCAACAACGAGCAGTACTTC. It yields the protein CASSLGAGGNNEQYF.

The rearrangement joins TRBV6-5 to TRBJ2-7, with TRBD1 matching 10 bases. Looked up from germline, CDR1 is MNHEY and CDR2 is SVGAGI. This CDR3 comprises 15 residues. Trimming took 2 bases from V and 2 from J; bases not matched to a gene: 3. The CDR3: CASSYRDRGPYEQYF. The CDR3 DNA sequence: TGTGCCAGCAGTTACCGGGACAGGGGCCCCTACGAGCAGTACTTC.

For the CDR3, the DNA is TGTGCCAGTAGTATAGATCTCGGCAGGATGCACGAGCAGTACTTC. Protein product: CASSIDLGRMHEQYF. V is TRBV19 and J is TRBJ2-7; D gene unclear. V was shortened by 0 bases and J by 5 bases, with 14 bases between the two germline ends. The CDR3 contains 15 residues. Per germline, CDR1 LNHDA and CDR2 SQIVND (reference sequence). The full variable domain, its missing parts supplied by reference TRBV19 and TRBJ2-7, is DGGITQSPKYLFRKEGQNVTLSCEQNLNHDAMYWYRQDPGQGLRLIYYSQIVNDFQKGDIAEGYSVSREKKESFPLTVTSAQKNPTAFYLCASSIDLGRMHEQYFGPGTRLTVT.

The chain employs TRBV7-7 and TRBJ2-3; D unresolved. The CDR3 has 13 residues. Germline V gives CDR1 SSHAT, CDR2 FNYEAQ (reference sequence). Between the trimmed V and J ends, which lost 3 bases and 4 bases, there was a span of 8 bases. The DNA for the CDR3 is TGTGCCAGCAGCTTGATCCGAGCAGATACGCAGTATTTT. Protein product: CASSLIRADTQYF.